This T cell receptor (beta chain) was retrieved from a study of CD8+CD57+ T cells in acquired aplastic anemia. As for the study in general: Sorted CD4+ and CD8+ cells gave an average of about 3 ug of DNA. Study findings and constraints: Patients and controls shared under 35 CD8+ CDR3 sequences, which appeared highly expressed in patients and within their immunodominant clones.

Notes on this clonotype: Its antigen remains unidentified.

The CDR3 has 13 residues. Trimming took off 8 bases at V and 4 bases at J, with 18 bases between the two ends. Per the germline V gene, CDR1 is SQVTM and CDR2 is ANQGSEA. Before being chosen for sequencing, patients had shown CD8+CD57+ cell expansion by flow cytometry. Severe acquired aplastic anemia was diagnosed in all patients. Profiles of TCR beta VDJ and CDR3 were generated from a genomic DNA template. A single record per CDR3 protein comes from TCRdb applying MiXCR to the reads. This sample has roughly 180,000 distinct CDR3 sequences, with roughly 50% found just once. The TCR originated in a human donor with aplastic anemia. The chain uses TRBV29-1 and TRBJ2-7; D is possibly TRBD2 (6 bases). Sequences were obtained from sorted CD4+, CD8+, or CD8+CD57+ T cells (not recorded which) from PBMCs. The CDR3 loop is CSFTTSGFYEQYF. CDR3 nucleotides: TGCAGCTTTACGACTAGTGGTTTTTACGAGCAGTACTTC.